This T cell receptor beta chain appears in the sequencing data of a study of shared clonotypes between healthy human individuals. Trimming pared 6 bases from V and 0 bases from J, leaving 15 bases between. This CDR3 is 16 amino acids long. The germline gives CDR1 SGHAT, CDR2 FQNNGV. The method was immunoSEQ multiplex PCR; TCRdb's version includes in-frame clones alone and lacks a portion of them. In the table there are around 700,000 clones, under 80% of which are singletons. The V gene is TRBV11-2, the J gene TRBJ2-1, with a weak D call TRBD1 (5 bases). Material for sequencing was memory CD4+ T cells sorted from blood. Subset described: CD45RA-negative fraction. This receptor was identified in a woman aged 25 to 39 in good health. CDR3 nucleotide sequence: TGTGCCAGCAGTCCCCTGGGGCAGAGCTCCTACAATGAGCAGTTCTTC. It codes for CASSPLGQSSYNEQFF.